This T cell receptor (beta chain) was captured in a study of graft-versus-host responses after intestinal transplantation. For the study at large: Every recipient underwent anti-thymocyte globulin induction, then tacrolimus and steroids for approximately three years. Findings of the study overall: Graft-donor T cell macrochimerism in patients accompanied high graft-versus-host to host-versus-graft clonal ratios in allografts. GvH clonotypes were identified within recipient marrow, with a subset emerging first in ileum or blood.

Generated by immunoSEQ multiplex PCR, the TCRdb table keeps only in-frame clones and is missing some. Among about 97,000 clones listed, roughly 91% were seen once. As for this clone: Its antigen is not identified.

This CDR3 contains 13 residues. The J segment lost 5 bases and the V segment lost 6 bases, leaving 3 bases of the junction unmatched. Germline assignment: CDR1 MNHNS and CDR2 SASEGT. The sequence was collected from a human donor who was the organ donor for an intestinal transplant. The sequencing used unstimulated CD4+ T cells sorted from spleen or lymph node cells, collected before transplant. The chain employs TRBV6-1 and TRBJ2-5, with 10 nucleotides matching TRBD2. CDR3 amino acids: CASRPGLAETQYF. The CDR3 bases are TGTGCCAGCAGACCGGGACTAGCGGAGACCCAGTACTTC.